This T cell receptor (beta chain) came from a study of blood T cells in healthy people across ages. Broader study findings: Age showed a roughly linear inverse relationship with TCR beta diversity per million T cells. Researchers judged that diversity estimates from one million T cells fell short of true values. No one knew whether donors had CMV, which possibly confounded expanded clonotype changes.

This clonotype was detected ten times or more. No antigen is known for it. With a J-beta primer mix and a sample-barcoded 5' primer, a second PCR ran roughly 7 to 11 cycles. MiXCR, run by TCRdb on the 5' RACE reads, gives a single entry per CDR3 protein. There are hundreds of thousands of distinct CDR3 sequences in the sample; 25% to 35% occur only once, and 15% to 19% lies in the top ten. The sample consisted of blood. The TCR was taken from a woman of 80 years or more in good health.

The CDR3 DNA sequence: TGCGCCAGCAGCCCGGGACAGGGGACACGAGACTATGGCTACACCTTC. As protein: CASSPGQGTRDYGYTF. The rearrangement joins TRBV4-1 to TRBJ1-2; 10 bases line up with TRBD1. The germline V gene has CDR1 MGHRA and CDR2 YSYEKL. CDR3 length: 16 residues. The junction had 8 bases not matched to a gene; V was cut back by 4 bases and J by 3 bases.